This is a list of T cell receptor beta chains from one sample in a study of T cell repertoires in cytomegalovirus infection. Their antigens remain unidentified. TCRdb analysed the reads with MiXCR anew, one entry per CDR3 protein. The sample has about 68,000 distinct CDR3 sequences, more than 20% seen once. Sequenced: PBMCs, sequenced either directly or after in vitro stimulation (not recorded which). The receptors come from a human donor in good health (CMV status not recorded). Some clones in this sample may be carry-over from other donors' samples. CDR3s include the opening cysteine and the closing phenylalanine or tryptophan.

>TRBV10-3|TRBJ2-7|14
CAISGRAGTYEQYF
>TRBV27|TRBJ1-1|15
CASSLSGFGYTEAFF
>TRBV5-1|TRBJ2-1|15
CASSLRQGAKNEEFF
>TRBV19|TRBJ1-5|13
CASQPGQPGPQHF
>TRBV28|TRBJ2-1|13
CASTQGGADEQFF
>TRBV7-2|TRBJ2-2|13
CASSEQGGGELFF
>TRBV10-3|TRBJ2-5|15
CATGGGARTQWTQYF
>TRBV7-2|TRBJ1-2|13
CATGPPGGYGYTF
>TRBV28|TRBJ2-3|16
CASSPLPAGGTDTQYF
>TRBV7-3|TRBJ2-5|14
CASSLLQGAETQYF
>TRBV28|TRBJ2-3|15
CASSPTLLNTDTQYF
>TRBV7-2|TRBJ1-5|17
CASSLSGASGSNQPQHF
>TRBV7-2|TRBJ2-2|13
CASTGANTGELFF
>TRBV14|TRBJ2-1|16
CASSQVWGLVYNEQFF
>TRBV7-2|TRBJ1-4|15
CASSVQGSWNEKLFF
>TRBV7-6|TRBJ2-3|15
CASSTLAGVADTQYF
>TRBV18|TRBJ1-5|12
CASSPGNQPQHF
>TRBV3-1|TRBJ1-1|14
CASSQGGQRKEAFF
>TRBV7-2|TRBJ2-3|14
CASSLKRDTDTQYF
>TRBV6-1|TRBJ1-1|15
CASSPLLAGGAEAFF
>TRBV24-1|TRBJ2-1|13
CATRDSHVNEQFF
>TRBV27|TRBJ1-5|13
CASSLREGQPQHF
>TRBV10-2|TRBJ2-1|13
CASSESTSGLWFF
>TRBV7-2|TRBJ1-1|15
CASSLLGTGRTEAFF
>TRBV7-8|TRBJ2-5|14
CASSSRWGQETQYF
>TRBV7-6|TRBJ2-3|13
CASSPSSADTQYF
>TRBV7-2|TRBJ2-1|14
CASSLRERGNEQFF
>TRBV6-2/TRBV6-3|TRBJ2-6|15
CASSGTGSGANVLTF
>TRBV24-1|TRBJ1-1|16
CATSEGSRGMNTEAFF
>TRBV19|TRBJ2-3|18
CASSQTRTSGVMADTQYF
>TRBV7-3|TRBJ2-7|17
CASSFPPTGTSVHEQYF
>TRBV11-2|TRBJ1-2|15
CASSGLQGVYYGYTF
>TRBV7-6|TRBJ2-1|14
CASSSGLSGAEQFF
>TRBV7-6|TRBJ2-3|13
CASSRVEADTQYF